This is a list of T cell receptor beta chains from one sample in a study of T cells expressing NK-cell markers. TCRdb re-called the 5' RACE reads, yielding one record per CDR3 amino acid sequence without DNA. With some 500,000 distinct CDR3 sequences in the sample, the ten largest clones hold roughly 1.4%. Sequenced sample: blood T cells: a sorted CD56 or NKG2C T cell subset, CD4+ or CD8+ T cells, or bulk PBMC T cells (not recorded which). The receptors come from a woman aged 50 to 60 in good health. Each CDR3 is given with its conserved first and last residue.

TRBV4-1	TRBJ2-5	CASSQGGSGTVHF
TRBV5-4	TRBJ2-3	CASSLVRGFTDTQYF
TRBV5-5	TRBJ2-3	CASSAGLVGADTQYF
TRBV19	TRBJ2-7	CASTPGQARSYEQYF
TRBV5-1	TRBJ2-1	CASSLGQGALLGNEQFF
TRBV25-1	TRBJ1-2	CASSQATPYGYTF
TRBV5-1	TRBJ1-1	CASSSAGTMNTEAFF
TRBV12-3/TRBV12-4	TRBJ2-3	CASSITPGRRADTQYF
TRBV5-1	TRBJ1-1	CASSLIGGQRNTEAFF
TRBV5-5	TRBJ2-7	CASSLDLAGDEQYF
TRBV2	TRBJ2-7	CASSELRLAGNEQYF
TRBV10-3	TRBJ2-1	CAISAVDSSHGQFF
TRBV12-3/TRBV12-4	TRBJ2-3	CASSTSWGATDTQYF
TRBV24-1	TRBJ2-1	CATRPGQGYNEQFF
TRBV6-5	TRBJ1-2	CASSSQGAGYGYTF
TRBV4-1	TRBJ2-1	CASSQRGGLRYNEQFF
TRBV2	TRBJ2-3	CASSEHRPGISTDTQYF
TRBV21-1	TRBJ1-1	CASSSTRGGGFRFRNTEAFF
TRBV3-1	TRBJ2-2	CASSLVGWTGELFF
TRBV28	TRBJ2-5	CASSLDFLGGETQYF
TRBV20-1	TRBJ2-7	CSAVPGTREREQYF
TRBV4-1	TRBJ1-1	CASSHVTGQGVAEAFF
TRBV5-1	TRBJ2-1	CASSQPGLAYNEQFF
TRBV4-1	TRBJ1-2	CASSQVQVGYTF
TRBV5-1	TRBJ2-1	CASSLVVSGRGEQFF
TRBV11-3	TRBJ2-5	CASSLKGTSGIGGTQYF
TRBV30	TRBJ2-1	CAWSAQTTYNEQFF
TRBV20-1	TRBJ2-5	CSARSETRGRGETQYF
TRBV2	TRBJ2-5	CASTGAGQGVETQYF
TRBV2	TRBJ2-1	CASGIGTSGIDEQFF
TRBV27	TRBJ1-2	CASRRGTLYGYTF
TRBV29-1	TRBJ2-1	CSVAGTSSRGEQFF
TRBV4-1	TRBJ1-2	CASSQVGTGVIDGYTF
TRBV29-1	TRBJ2-1	CGARGTGYGNEQFF
TRBV7-7	TRBJ2-2	CASSFGDYGELFF
TRBV9	TRBJ2-3	CASSVEPSTDTQYF
TRBV20-1	TRBJ2-5	CSARDPAPEGTQYF
TRBV10-3	TRBJ2-7	CAISAGTDTYEQYF
TRBV20-1	TRBJ2-1	CSATSGVVEQFF
TRBV11-3	TRBJ2-3	CASSPGSVTTDTQYF
TRBV6-1	TRBJ2-4	CASSFRQGKTSQYF
TRBV14	TRBJ2-1	CASSQVFGIGGEQFF
TRBV4-1	TRBJ2-2	CASRRGSEDGELFF
TRBV28	TRBJ1-4	CASSLLSLGTNEKLFF
TRBV29-1	TRBJ1-2	CSVNQGARSYTF
TRBV12-5	TRBJ1-1	CASGLVPKGQGDTEAFF
TRBV29-1	TRBJ2-7	CSVDLWDDRGRGYEQYF
TRBV10-2	TRBJ2-5	CASLEGRETQYF
TRBV11-2	TRBJ2-4	CASSLDISQYF
TRBV7-9	TRBJ2-7	CASSSDRSGSYEQYF
TRBV5-1	TRBJ1-1	CASSSGQANTEAFF
TRBV4-1	TRBJ2-1	CASSQDFWGTSGSGEQFF
TRBV20-1	TRBJ2-7	CSARNVRQGYEQYF
TRBV5-1	TRBJ2-2	CASSPSGGLARTGELFF
TRBV3-1	TRBJ1-1	CASSHGEGRNTEAFF
TRBV2	TRBJ2-3	CASKVSGVRTDTQYF
TRBV7-3	TRBJ2-4	CASSISGGGNIQYF
TRBV5-1	TRBJ2-6	CASGPRRAGANVLTF